This T cell receptor (beta chain) was profiled in a study of T cell responses to AZD1222 COVID-19 vaccine. As concerns this clone: Its matching antigen is unknown.

Study-level findings and limits: Nearly half of unique spike-specific TCRs reportedly avoided B.1.351 and B.1.1.7 mutated regions.

This table comes from immunoSEQ multiplex PCR, and its TCRdb copy is limited to in-frame clones, with some not included. The sample includes about 93,000 clones, roughly 89% of them seen just once. The germline V and J ends were trimmed by 4 bases and 2 bases, with 15 bases remaining between them. The CDR3 runs 15 residues. CDR1 and CDR2 from the germline V gene are SGHRS and YFSETQ. Sequencing used peripheral blood, obtained on day 0 of MenACWY control vaccination. This TCR derives from an adult in good health. V usage is TRBV5-1 and J usage is TRBJ1-2, with D uncertain. Here the CDR3 DNA reads TGCGCCAGCAGCCTTTCCTCGACAAACAACTATGGCTACACCTTC. Its protein product is CASSLSSTNNYGYTF.